The T cell receptor beta chain under discussion was sequenced for a study of control samples from healthy donors and cancer patients. Using immunoSEQ multiplex PCR, the repertoire was profiled, and TCRdb retains in-frame clones only, with some absent. The profile shows just over 90,000 clones, 86% of them singletons. Looked up from germline, CDR1 is LGHDT and CDR2 is YNNKEL (reference sequence). The length of the CDR3 is 16 residues. The V end was cut by 4 bases, the J end by 2 bases, with 18 bases between. This TCR was sampled from a woman in her fifties or sixties in good health. V is TRBV3-1 (or the pseudogene TRBV3-2) and J is TRBJ2-7; tentatively, D is TRBD2 (7 bases). The sequenced sample consisted of blood. The CDR3 sequence: CASSRSSGGSTYEQYF. CDR3 sequence (DNA): TGTGCCAGCAGCCGGTCGTCGGGGGGCTCCACCTACGAGCAGTACTTC.